This T cell receptor (beta chain) was documented in a study of shared clonotypes between healthy human individuals. Background on the study: Each donor's CD8 memory used one plate, CD8 naive two, each CD4 subset three.

Assay: immunoSEQ multiplex PCR; the TCRdb copy retains only in-frame clones and omits some. The sample records 2 million to 2.5 million clones, under 95% being singletons. CDR3 length equals 14 residues. From germline, CDR1 is KGHSH and CDR2 LQKENI. Trimming removed 2 bases from V and 7 bases from J, with 12 bases in between. Concerning this clone itself: The same CDR3 can be traced to other DNA sequences in this sample.

The receptor's source is a man between 18 and 35 years old in good health. Some clones in this sample may be carry-over from other donors' samples. Material for sequencing was naive CD4+ T cells from PBMCs. This sample's subset: CD45RA+ positively selected. The chain carries TRBV18 and TRBJ2-1, with D possibly matching TRBD2 (6 bases). As DNA, the CDR3 is TGTGCCAGCTCACCAGGGACTGGGGAAAATGAGCAGTTCTTC. Translating gives CASSPGTGENEQFF.